Listed below are T cell receptor beta chains from one sample, sequenced in a study of OX40 agonist ivuxolimab in advanced cancers. Libraries were prepared by immunoSEQ multiplex PCR; TCRdb keeps only in-frame clonotypes and omits some of them. The profile shows 55,000 or so clones, about 90% of them singletons. The starting material was CD4+ or CD8+ T cells sorted from blood, obtained in a trial of the OX40 agonist ivuxolimab. The receptors stem from an adult with an advanced solid tumor such as melanoma, head and neck, liver or kidney cancer. Each CDR3 is given with its conserved first and last residue. Each record gives: D gene, V gene, clone size, J gene, CDR3 protein, CDR3 DNA. The D gene is left open where the match is weak. Clone size appears in some rows only: once, few, many, or a class for an expanded clone.

.,TRBV7-9,.,TRBJ1-1,CASSVNTEAFF,TGTGCCAGCAGCGTTAACACTGAAGCTTTCTTT
TRBD1,TRBV7-2,.,TRBJ1-1,CASSLGFNRGMNTEAFF,TGTGCCAGCAGCTTAGGATTCAACAGGGGAATGAACACTGAAGCTTTCTTT
.,TRBV7-8,.,TRBJ2-1,CASSLVGGNSNEQFF,TGTGCCAGCAGCTTAGTTGGGGGCAATTCGAATGAGCAGTTCTTC
.,TRBV14,once,TRBJ1-4,CASSQRVNEKLFF,TGTGCCAGCAGCCAGAGGGTAAATGAAAAACTGTTTTTT
.,TRBV10-3,.,TRBJ1-4,CAIRDDRGVAATNEKLFF,TGTGCCATCAGGGACGACAGAGGGGTGGCCGCAACTAATGAAAAACTGTTTTTT
.,TRBV19,.,TRBJ1-5,CASQTRQGGNQPQHF,TGTGCCAGCCAGACCAGGCAAGGGGGCAATCAGCCCCAGCATTTT
.,TRBV10-1,.,TRBJ2-1,CASSEGGGNEQFF,TGCGCCAGCTCGGAGGGGGGGGGCAATGAGCAGTTCTTC
.,TRBV19,.,TRBJ2-2,CASKRWRSNTGELFF,TGTGCCAGTAAACGGTGGCGGTCCAACACCGGGGAGCTGTTTTTT
TRBD1,TRBV9,.,TRBJ2-7,CASSVMGTGFYEQYF,TGTGCCAGCAGCGTCATGGGGACAGGTTTCTACGAGCAGTACTTC
.,TRBV19,.,TRBJ1-4,CASQKMGGQGNEKLFF,TGTGCCAGCCAAAAAATGGGAGGGCAGGGGAATGAAAAACTGTTTTTT
.,TRBV5-6,.,TRBJ2-3,CASSQDRTDTQYF,TGTGCCAGCAGCCAGGACAGAACAGATACGCAGTATTTT
.,TRBV4-1,.,TRBJ2-5,CASSFGGVGETQYF,TGCGCCAGCAGCTTCGGCGGGGTCGGTGAGACCCAGTACTTC
TRBD1,TRBV5-5,.,TRBJ1-3,CASWGQSGNTIYF,TGTGCCAGCTGGGGACAGTCTGGAAACACCATATATTTT
.,TRBV10-1,.,TRBJ2-5,CASSESTGPYQETQYF,TGCGCCAGCAGTGAGAGCACAGGGCCCTACCAAGAGACCCAGTACTTC
.,TRBV4-2,.,TRBJ2-7,CASSFGLNYEQYF,TGTGCCAGCAGCTTCGGTTTGAACTACGAGCAGTACTTC
TRBD1,TRBV28,.,TRBJ2-2,CASRGQGRSGELFF,TGTGCCAGCAGAGGACAGGGACGATCCGGGGAGCTGTTTTTT
.,TRBV28,.,TRBJ1-5,CASRPPTRQPQHF,TGTGCCAGCAGACCACCGACCAGGCAGCCCCAGCATTTT
.,TRBV11-2,.,TRBJ2-7,CASSLDRAGEQYF,TGTGCCAGCAGCTTAGATAGGGCGGGAGAGCAGTACTTC
.,TRBV14,.,TRBJ2-1,CASSHGAPDYNEQFF,TGTGCCAGCAGCCATGGGGCGCCGGATTACAATGAGCAGTTCTTC
.,TRBV6-4,.,TRBJ2-5,CASSPTWGGRQETQYF,TGTGCCAGCAGTCCCACTTGGGGGGGGCGACAAGAGACCCAGTACTTC
.,TRBV2,.,TRBJ2-3,CASSEATLAWGTDTQYF,TGTGCCAGCAGTGAAGCTACCCTAGCCTGGGGCACAGATACGCAGTATTTT
TRBD2,TRBV30,.,TRBJ2-3,CAWSTSSPAWRGARGTDTQYF,TGTGCCTGGAGTACCTCCTCTCCGGCCTGGCGGGGGGCTAGGGGAACAGATACGCAGTATTTT
.,TRBV11-2,.,TRBJ1-1,CASSSRRTDTEAFF,TGTGCCAGCAGCTCGCGACGGACCGACACTGAAGCTTTCTTT
TRBD1,TRBV6-6,.,TRBJ2-7,CASNKQGAWEQYF,TGTGCCAGCAACAAACAGGGGGCATGGGAGCAGTACTTC
.,TRBV5-4,.,TRBJ2-6,CASSLGGSVARSSGANVLTF,TGTGCCAGCAGCTTGGGTGGCTCGGTAGCTCGAAGCTCTGGGGCCAACGTCCTGACTTTC
TRBD2,TRBV19,.,TRBJ2-5,CASSPRLAVQQETQYF,TGTGCCAGTAGTCCCAGACTAGCGGTTCAACAAGAGACCCAGTACTTC
TRBD2,TRBV7-3,.,TRBJ2-1,CASSLRWSSGRNEQFF,TGTGCCAGCAGCTTAAGATGGTCTAGCGGGAGGAATGAGCAGTTCTTC
.,TRBV19,medium-sized,TRBJ2-2,CASRLDREAGELFF,TGTGCCAGTAGGCTAGACAGGGAGGCCGGGGAGCTGTTTTTT
TRBD1,TRBV18,.,TRBJ1-1,CASSGRGRTEAFF,TGTGCCAGCTCTGGGAGGGGGCGCACTGAAGCTTTCTTT
TRBD2,TRBV5-1,.,TRBJ2-3,CASSLGGRVDTQYF,TGCGCCAGCAGCTTAGGCGGGAGGGTGGATACGCAGTATTTT
TRBD1,TRBV29-1,.,TRBJ1-1,CSVDPGRGQRAEAFF,TGCAGCGTTGACCCTGGGAGGGGGCAACGGGCTGAAGCTTTCTTT
.,TRBV19,few,TRBJ2-1,CASSIGPSAYNEQFF,TGTGCCAGTAGTATCGGGCCTAGCGCTTACAATGAGCAGTTCTTC
.,TRBV7-9,once,TRBJ1-4,CASSLDTANEKLFF,TGTGCCAGCAGCTTAGATACCGCTAATGAAAAACTGTTTTTT
TRBD1,TRBV18,.,TRBJ2-7,CASSPVPGQDSYEQYF,TGTGCCAGCTCACCGGTACCGGGACAGGACTCCTACGAGCAGTACTTC
.,TRBV11-2,.,TRBJ2-1,CASSSVGVNEQFF,TGTGCCAGCAGCTCAGTTGGGGTCAATGAGCAGTTCTTC
TRBD2,TRBV7-8,.,TRBJ2-7,CASSDRTSGTYEQYF,TGTGCCAGCAGCGATAGGACTAGCGGGACCTACGAGCAGTACTTC
.,TRBV18,.,TRBJ2-7,CASSPRRDAYYEQYF,TGTGCCAGCTCACCACGGCGGGATGCCTACTACGAGCAGTACTTC
TRBD1,TRBV5-1,.,TRBJ2-2,CASTTGAVTGELFF,TGCGCCAGCACCACAGGGGCAGTCACCGGGGAGCTGTTTTTT
TRBD2,TRBV4-1,.,TRBJ2-1,CASSQDPARSSGRARGNEQFF,TGCGCCAGCAGCCAAGATCCCGCCCGTTCCAGCGGGAGGGCCCGTGGCAATGAGCAGTTCTTC
TRBD1,TRBV7-6,.,TRBJ2-5,CASSLTGQGVGTQYF,TGTGCCAGCAGCCTGACGGGGCAGGGGGTTGGGACCCAGTACTTC
.,TRBV7-9,.,TRBJ2-3,CASSEGLSFLHTQYF,TGTGCCAGCAGCGAGGGACTCAGCTTTTTACATACGCAGTATTTT
TRBD1,TRBV6-6,.,TRBJ2-7,CAISGTAREQYF,TGTGCCATCAGTGGGACAGCCCGCGAGCAGTACTTC
.,TRBV7-9,.,TRBJ2-2,CASSENTGELFF,TGTGCCAGCAGCGAGAACACCGGGGAGCTGTTTTTT
TRBD1,TRBV5-3,.,TRBJ2-1,CARTSGTGGNPSSYNEQFF,TGTGCCAGAACGTCCGGGACAGGGGGAAATCCAAGCTCCTACAATGAGCAGTTCTTC
TRBD2,TRBV7-3,few,TRBJ2-5,CASSLGLAGGPGLETQYF,TGTGCCAGCAGCTTAGGGCTAGCGGGAGGGCCTGGTTTAGAGACCCAGTACTTC
.,TRBV2,.,TRBJ1-5,CASRDTGPQPQHF,TGTGCCAGCAGAGATACAGGGCCACAGCCCCAGCATTTT
TRBD1,TRBV7-9,once,TRBJ1-5,CASSLGGQGADQPQHF,TGTGCCAGCAGCTTAGGGGGACAGGGGGCCGACCAGCCCCAGCATTTT
TRBD2,TRBV7-9,.,TRBJ2-3,CASTIGTTPDTQYF,TGTGCCAGCACCATAGGGACTACTCCAGATACGCAGTATTTT
TRBD2,TRBV4-2,once,TRBJ2-7,CASSLSTSGPYEQYF,TGTGCCAGCAGTCTCTCGACTAGCGGCCCCTACGAGCAGTACTTC
.,TRBV6-6,once,TRBJ2-7,CASTPGSGGSYEQYF,TGTGCCAGCACTCCCGGCTCCGGGGGATCCTACGAGCAGTACTTC